This T cell receptor (beta chain) stems from a study of blood T cell repertoires in COVID-19. Across the study: Sites in the United States, Italy and Spain provided acute and convalescent COVID-19 samples.

Produced via immunoSEQ multiplex PCR; TCRdb's table is partial and in-frame only. The data show fewer than 250,000 clones, with 80% to 95% seen just once and around 0.9% held by the top ten. This CDR3 contains 12 residues. V lost 5 bases to trimming and J lost 6 bases, with 7 bases between them. What was sequenced was peripheral blood. This clonotype originated in a man under 40 with COVID-19, enrolled during active disease. The chain uses TRBV12-3 or TRBV12-4 and TRBJ2-2; no definite D call. CDR3 amino acids: CASSPLPGELFF. CDR3 DNA sequence: TGTGCCAGCAGTCCCCTCCCCGGGGAGCTGTTTTTT.